A single sample gave rise to the 16 T cell receptor beta chains below, sequenced in a study of metastatic and nonmetastatic thyroid tumors. TCRdb redid the clone calls on the PCR reads using MiXCR. The sample has approximately 82,000 clones, 9.5% to 15% seen once. Thyroid surgery had not been preceded by any treatment in any patient. The specimen was tumor tissue. These receptors originate from a female donor with papillary thyroid cancer or a benign thyroid nodule (not recorded which). Some clones in this sample may be carry-over from other donors' samples.

The table lists this clone with many counts. The same CDR3 is also encoded by other DNA sequences in this sample. The chain uses TRBV9 and TRBJ2-3; D assignment may be TRBD1 or TRBD2 (5 bases each). The ends were cut back, 3 bases at V and 0 bases at J, with 17 bases in the middle. The CDR3 contains 17 residues. From germline, CDR1 is SGDLS and CDR2 YYNGEE. CDR3: CASSAHSGSPSTDTQYF. The CDR3 DNA is TGTGCCAGCAGCGCACATTCAGGGAGCCCTAGCACAGATACGCAGTATTTT.

For the CDR3, the DNA is TGTGCCAGCAGTGAACAGGGGGCTAATCAGCCCCAGCATTTT. Amino acid sequence: CASSEQGANQPQHF. The chain uses TRBV2 and TRBJ1-5; 8 bases are shared with TRBD1. Germline values: CDR1 SNHLY, CDR2 FYNNEI. Germline trimming cut 2 bases from V and 4 bases from J; bases unmatched to any gene: 1. This CDR3 has 14 amino acids.

The table lists this clone with many counts. The rearrangement uses TRBV2 and TRBJ1-4; D not resolved. This CDR3 contains 14 residues. Trimming stripped 5 bases from V and 3 bases from J, with 10 bases between. Germline CDR1 SNHLY, CDR2 FYNNEI. The CDR3 reads CASSKGWANEKLFF. CDR3 coding DNA: TGTGCCAGCAGTAAGGGTTGGGCTAATGAAAAACTGTTTTTT.

This clone is a singleton in its sample. This rearrangement joins TRBV20-1 to TRBJ2-5, with TRBD1 matching 8 bases. The V gene end was trimmed by 1 base and the J gene end by 1 base; junction bases not matched to a gene: 11. Germline values: CDR1 DFQATT, CDR2 SNEGSKA (reference sequence). The CDR3 has 17 amino acids. CDR3 DNA sequence: TGCAGTGCTAGAGGGGCGCGCAGGGGGCACGTCCAAGAGACCCAGTACTTC. Amino acids: CSARGARRGHVQETQYF.

This clone was counted many times. V and J are TRBV6-1 and TRBJ1-4, with D perhaps matching TRBD1 (6 bases). The germline gives CDR1 MNHNS, CDR2 SASEGT. The V end was cut by 6 bases, the J end by 4 bases, with 15 bases between. This CDR3 comprises 15 residues. Here the CDR3 reads CASRFGGGINEKLFF. CDR3 in DNA: TGTGCCAGCAGATTTGGGGGGGGCATTAATGAAAAACTGTTTTTT.

This clone was seen more than once but under ten times. Possible read error: a much larger clone is one base away. The sample carries other DNA sequences with the same CDR3. The genes are TRBV27 and TRBJ2-3; D is unclear. The germline V gene has CDR1 MNHEY and CDR2 SMNVEV (reference sequence). The CDR3 runs 14 residues. The CDR3 protein is CASSQDRSTDTQYF. CDR3 coding DNA: TGTGCCAGCAGTCAGGACCGCAGCACAGATACGCAGTATTTC.

This clone was seen many times. The CDR3 is CASSQETILGQPQHF. CDR3 nucleotide sequence: TGCGCCAGCAGCCAAGAAACGATCCTTGGACAGCCCCAGCATTTT. The chain recombines TRBV4-1 with TRBJ1-5; D is unclear. Per the germline V gene, CDR1 is MGHRA and CDR2 is YSYEKL. This CDR3 spans 15 amino acids. V shed 0 bases and J shed 7 bases, with 13 bases lying between them.

The sample holds a few counts of this clone. Relative to the germline gene, one junction end is altered; a read error may explain this. V and J are TRBV28 and TRBJ2-4; 8 bases align to TRBD2. This CDR3 spans 14 amino acids. CDR1 is MDHEN and CDR2 is SYDVKM in the germline V gene. The CDR3 DNA reads as TGTGCCAGCAGTTCCCCCGGGGGGGAAAACATTCGGTACTTC. Protein product: CASSSPGGENIRYF.

This clone showed up many times. DNA of the CDR3: TGTGCCAGTAGGACTAGCGTTAGCACAGATACGCAGTATTTT. It codes for CASRTSVSTDTQYF. The chain has TRBV19 and TRBJ2-3; TRBD2 matches at 8 bases. The V gene end was trimmed by 6 bases and the J gene end by 0 bases; junction bases not matched to a gene: 2. The CDR3 is made up of 14 amino acids. CDR1 and CDR2 (germline): LNHDA, SQIVND (reference sequence).

Points on this clone: A much more abundant neighbour one base away suggests this may be a read error. This sequence joins TRBV3-1 and TRBJ2-7; D possibly corresponds to TRBD1 (5 bases). The CDR3 sequence is 14 residues long. From germline, CDR1 is LGHDT and CDR2 YNNKEL (reference sequence). The CDR3 region is CAISQGVGSYEQYF. The DNA of the CDR3 is TGTGCCATCAGCCAAGGGGTCGGTTCGTACGAGCAGTACTTC.

This clone was counted a few times. Since a much larger clone is just one base distant, this may be a read error. The chain uses TRBV12-3 or TRBV12-4 and TRBJ1-4; D might be TRBD1 (5 bases). The CDR3 contains 15 residues. The CDR3 here is CASSLAGPKGEKRFF. The CDR3, as DNA: TGTGCCAGCAGTTTAGCGGGGCCTAAAGGTGAAAAACGGTTTTTT.

This clone appeared many times. The chain uses TRBV7-9 and TRBJ2-1; TRBD2 matches 8 bases. V lost 5 bases, J lost 6 bases, and 3 bases stayed unmatched. Per the germline V gene, CDR1 is SEHNR and CDR2 is FQNEAQ (reference sequence). The CDR3 is 13 amino acids. CDR3 amino acids: CASSAGGGNEQFF. DNA of the CDR3: TGTGCCAGCAGCGCGGGGGGAGGCAATGAGCAGTTCTTC.

About this clone: The junction does not match germline at one end; this may be a read error. The chain has TRBV7-8 and TRBJ2-7; TRBD1 matches at 8 bases. In germline, CDR1 is SGHVS, CDR2 FQNEAQ. The CDR3 loop spans 18 amino acids. In DNA, the CDR3 is TGTGCCAGCAGGTTAGAACATTACCCCGGGACAGGCTCCTACGAGCAGTACTTC. The encoded protein is CASRLEHYPGTGSYEQYF.

On this clone itself: This may stem from a read error, because a much larger clone lies one nucleotide away. Other nucleotide sequences from this sample produce the same CDR3. The chain joins TRBV6-2 or TRBV6-3 to TRBJ2-5, with D perhaps matching TRBD2 (5 bases). The germline V gene encodes CDR1 MNHEY and CDR2 SVGEGT. CDR3 length: 16 residues. Trimming shortened V by 2 bases and J by 4 bases, and 17 bases separated the two germline ends. DNA for the CDR3: TGTGCCAGCAGTTACATGGAGGCGGGTGCCCGAGAGACCCAGTACTTC. Translating gives CASSYMEAGARETQYF.

This clone was counted ten times or more. V gene TRBV20-1 combines with J gene TRBJ1-4, with 9 bases that match TRBD1. Germline V lookup: CDR1 DFQATT, CDR2 SNEGSKA (reference sequence). The V segment lost 3 bases and the J segment 2 bases; nucleotides outside the gene matches: 7. CDR3 size: 16 residues. Written as DNA, the CDR3 is TGCAGTGCTAGCGGGGGACAGGGATCGACTAATGAAAAACTGTTTTTT. Its protein product is CSASGGQGSTNEKLFF.

The sample holds many counts of this clone. The chain has TRBV5-5 and TRBJ1-5; no clear D gene. Germline CDR1 is SGHKS and CDR2 is YYEKEE (reference sequence). The CDR3 runs 14 residues. V was clipped by 0 bases and J by 0 bases, with 4 bases between them. The CDR3 DNA follows: TGTGCCAGCAGCTTGGGAGTTAGCAATCAGCCCCAGCATTTT. Amino acid sequence: CASSLGVSNQPQHF.